The 10 T cell receptor beta chains given below trace back to one sample, sequenced in a study of T-cell reconstitution after alpha-beta-depleted transplantation in children. During its preparation, the TCRbeta library received unique molecular identifiers. MiXCR, applied by TCRdb to the PCR reads, yields one record per CDR3 protein. The sample consists of about 110,000 distinct CDR3 sequences, around 10% of them appearing once. Sample: PBMCs from the stem cell graft donor, taken from the stem cell graft. These receptors were collected from a human donor who donated a stem cell graft to a child with acute lymphoblastic leukemia.

In its sample, this clonotype was seen many times. CDR3 nucleotide sequence: TGTGCCAGCAGTTTTACAGCGCCCATGAACACTGAAGCTTTCTTT. Translating it yields CASSFTAPMNTEAFF. The chain employs TRBV28 and TRBJ1-1; D not certain. There are 15 residues in the CDR3. Trimming took 3 bases from V and 0 from J, leaving 11 bases between them. Germline CDR1 reads MDHEN; CDR2 reads SYDVKM.

This clonotype occurred many times. The gene calls are TRBV12-3 or TRBV12-4 and TRBJ2-2; 9 bases are a match to TRBD2. The CDR3 runs 17 residues. V shed 1 base, J shed 6 bases, and the junction held 9 bases outside the gene matches. The DNA of the CDR3 is TGTGCCAGCAGTTTAGAAATAGTAGCGGGAGTATCCGGGGAGCTGTTTTTT. Its translation is CASSLEIVAGVSGELFF.

This clonotype was observed at least ten times. This chain connects TRBV7-9 to TRBJ2-5; D not certain. V was pared by 3 bases and J by 0 bases, with 14 bases between. The CDR3 runs 16 residues. Germline V CDR1 and CDR2: SEHNR, FQNEAQ (reference sequence). The CDR3 nucleotides read TGTGCCAGCAGCTTGTTTCAGACTTTGTACCAAGAGACCCAGTACTTC. Its translation is CASSLFQTLYQETQYF. Full variable domain (rest looked up from reference TRBV7-9 and TRBJ2-5): DTGVSQNPRHKITKRGQNVTFRCDPISEHNRLYWYRQTLGQGPEFLTYFQNEAQLEKSRLLSDRFSAERPKGSFSTLEIQRTEQGDSAMYLCASSLFQTLYQETQYFGPGTRLLVL.

This clonotype was seen repeatedly, ten times or more. The J gene is TRBJ1-5, the V gene TRBV2; D gene unclear. From germline, CDR1 is SNHLY and CDR2 FYNNEI. The CDR3 loop spans 14 amino acids. Trimming pared 2 bases from V and 2 bases from J, leaving 7 bases between. The CDR3 sequence is CASSESVGNQPQHF. CDR3 sequence (DNA): TGTGCCAGCAGTGAATCAGTCGGCAATCAGCCCCAGCATTTT.

This clonotype was seen at least ten times. V usage is TRBV4-3 and J usage is TRBJ1-1; a weak D match, TRBD1 (5 bases). The CDR3 has 16 residues. V lost 1 base to trimming and J lost 6 bases, with 18 bases between them. Per germline, CDR1 LGHNA and CDR2 YSLEER. CDR3 sequence: CASSQVPKDWGAEAFF. The CDR3 nucleotides are TGCGCCAGCAGCCAAGTTCCAAAAGACTGGGGCGCTGAAGCTTTCTTT.

The rearrangement joins TRBV12-3 or TRBV12-4 to TRBJ1-2; D not certain. The CDR3 loop spans 13 amino acids. V lost 6 bases and J lost 4, with 12 bases in between. The CDR3 here is CASSTDGLYGYTF. CDR3 DNA sequence: TGTGCCAGCAGCACTGACGGGCTCTATGGCTACACCTTC.

This clonotype was recorded a few times. With a much larger clone just one base away, this may be a read error. V is TRBV27 and J is TRBJ2-6; maybe TRBD1 (5 bases). This CDR3 is built from 15 residues. Germline V gene sequence: CDR1 MNHEY, CDR2 SMNVEV (reference sequence). For the CDR3, the DNA is TGTGCCAGCAGTTTGGGTCCCTCTGGGGCCAACGGCCTGACTTTC. As protein: CASSLGPSGANGLTF.

The chain links TRBV5-4 to TRBJ1-2; 7 bases match TRBD1. Germline CDR1 is SGHNT and CDR2 is YYREEE (reference sequence). The V segment lost 5 bases and the J segment 4 bases; nucleotides outside the gene matches: 2. The CDR3 covers 12 residues. The CDR3 DNA reads TGTGCCAGCAGGGGACAGATCTATGGCTACACCTTC. This codes for CASRGQIYGYTF.

A word on this clonotype: A much larger clone sits a single nucleotide away, making a read error possible. This chain connects TRBV20-1 to TRBJ1-1; 10 positions match TRBD1. This CDR3 comprises 15 residues. V gave up 6 bases and J gave up 4 bases; unmatched junction bases: 11. Germline CDR1 and CDR2: DFQATT and SNEGSKA (reference sequence). The CDR3 DNA follows: TGCAGTGCGCGCAAGGGGACAGGGGTGCCCACTGAAGCTTTCTTT. It translates to CSARKGTGVPTEAFF.

This clonotype has only one observation. A much bigger clone sits one base away, suggesting this may be a read error. The CDR3, as DNA: TGTGCCAGCACCCAAGAATTGGCGGGAGGAAACCCCAATGAGCAGTTCTTC. Amino acids: CASTQELAGGNPNEQFF. V usage is TRBV7-1 and J usage is TRBJ2-1, with 8 bases matching TRBD2. TRBV7-1 is annotated as an ORF whose role is uncertain. Germline trimming cut 7 bases from V and 6 bases from J; bases unmatched to any gene: 17. The CDR3 totals 17 residues.